Below, 12 T cell receptor beta chains from the same sample are listed, as sequenced in a study of CD8+ T cells in alopecia areata. Investigators isolated RNA and reverse transcribed it into cDNA to act as the sequencing template. Here immunoSEQ multiplex PCR was the method, and the copy in TCRdb shows in-frame clones only, minus some. The sample records about 7,400 clones, 50% to 60% being singletons. It was from alopecia areata patients that lesional scalp punch biopsies and peripheral blood were collected. The specimen comprised skin, sampled at week 0. These receptors were taken from a human donor with alopecia areata.

The V gene is TRBV12-5, the J gene TRBJ2-7, with D possibly TRBD1 on 5 matching bases. V dropped 7 bases and J dropped 5 bases, with 18 bases sitting between them. The CDR3 has 14 amino acids. Germline values: CDR1 LGHNT, CDR2 FRNRAP. The CDR3 region has the DNA TGTGCTAGTGCCTTAGGGCAGGGTAGGCACGAGCAGTACTTC. This codes for CASALGQGRHEQYF.

This clone has a single count. This chain connects TRBV5-1 to TRBJ2-5, with 11 bases matching TRBD2. The CDR3 runs to 14 residues. The V gene's germline CDR1 is SGHRS and CDR2 YFSETQ. The junction had 2 bases not matched to a gene; V was cut back by 4 bases and J by 3 bases. The DNA of the CDR3 is TGCGCCAGCAGCCCGGGACTAGCGGAAGAGACCCAGTACTTC. Translating gives CASSPGLAEETQYF.

This clone was seen only a few times. The rearrangement joins TRBV14 to TRBJ1-2; D is ambiguous. The germline V gene encodes CDR1 SGHDN and CDR2 FVKESK. V lost 0 bases and J lost 10, with 12 bases in between. The CDR3 loop spans 13 amino acids. The CDR3 bases are TGTGCCAGCAGCCAAGATGTCCGGCAATTCTACACCTTC. It codes for CASSQDVRQFYTF.

The chain couples TRBV6-5 to TRBJ2-7, with D possibly called TRBD1 or TRBD2 (6 bases each). V lost 2 bases and J 6 bases, leaving 11 bases between the germline ends. The V gene's germline CDR1 is MNHEY and CDR2 SVGAGI. This CDR3 is built from 13 residues. CDR3 region: CASSYGGRGEQYF. CDR3 DNA sequence: TGTGCCAGCAGTTACGGGGGGCGCGGCGAGCAGTACTTC.

The chain is built from TRBV10-2 and TRBJ2-7, with 10 bases matching TRBD2. The CDR3 has 13 amino acids. J lost 5 bases, V lost 7 bases, and 5 bases had no gene match. In germline, CDR1 is WSHSY, CDR2 SAAADI. The CDR3 DNA sequence: TGCGCCAGCATGGGACTAGCGAGCCACGAGCAGTACTTC. Its protein product is CASMGLASHEQYF.

V gene TRBV7-2 combines with J gene TRBJ2-3; tentative D call: TRBD2 (6 bases). The CDR3 covers 14 residues. V was shortened by 0 bases and J by 6 bases, with 10 bases between the two germline ends. Germline V gene lookup returns CDR1 SGHTA and CDR2 FQGNSA. CDR3 nucleotide sequence: TGTGCCAGCAGCTTAGCCAGCGGGCTTGATACGCAGTATTTT. It specifies CASSLASGLDTQYF.

V is TRBV5-1 and J is TRBJ2-1, with 11 positions matching TRBD1. Germline CDR1 SGHRS, CDR2 YFSETQ. The CDR3 runs 17 residues. V was pared by 4 bases and J by 2 bases, with 8 bases of the junction left unmatched. Here the CDR3 reads CASSEQLGQGAYNEQFF. The CDR3 DNA sequence: TGCGCCAGCAGCGAGCAATTGGGACAGGGGGCCTACAATGAGCAGTTCTTC.

The chain uses TRBV7-9 and TRBJ2-3; 9 bases are shared with TRBD2. Germline V gives CDR1 SEHNR, CDR2 FQNEAQ (reference sequence). The CDR3 runs to 16 residues. V was pared by 5 bases and J by 2 bases, with 8 bases of the junction left unmatched. CDR3 sequence (DNA): TGTGCCAGCAGCCCGCCCAGCGGGGGGATCACAGATACGCAGTATTTT. Translation gives CASSPPSGGITDTQYF.

The V gene is TRBV29-1, the J gene TRBJ1-1, with D hard to call. V lost 1 base and J 4 bases, leaving 4 bases between the germline ends. In germline, CDR1 is SQVTM, CDR2 ANQGSEA. CDR3 size: 11 residues. The CDR3 DNA is TGCAGCGTTGAAGGGGGCACTGAAGCTTTCTTT. Encoded protein: CSVEGGTEAFF. Full variable domain (rest looked up from reference TRBV29-1 and TRBJ1-1): SAVISQKPSRDICQRGTSLTIQCQVDSQVTMMFWYRQQPGQSLTLIATANQGSEATYESGFVIDKFPISRPNLTFSTLTVSNMSPEDSSIYLCSVEGGTEAFFGQGTRLTVV.

The CDR3 region has the DNA TGTGCCAGTATCAGGATGGGCGGAGACACCGGGGAGCTGTTTTTT. Translated: CASIRMGGDTGELFF. This rearrangement joins TRBV19 to TRBJ2-2; no definite D call. CDR3 length equals 15 residues. The germline V and J ends were trimmed by 7 bases and 3 bases, with 15 bases remaining between them. Looked up from germline, CDR1 is LNHDA and CDR2 is SQIVND (reference sequence).

The J gene is TRBJ1-1, the V gene TRBV5-8, with a weak D call TRBD1 (5 bases). V shed 6 bases and J shed 1 base, with 13 bases lying between them. The length of the CDR3 is 14 residues. Germline CDR1 is SGHTS and CDR2 is YDEGEE. CDR3 nucleotide sequence: TGTGCCAGCACCCCCGGGGCCAGGAACACTGAAGCTTTCTTT. As protein: CASTPGARNTEAFF.

About this clone itself: This specimen includes other DNA sequences encoding the same CDR3. The chain couples TRBV4-1 to TRBJ2-7, with no clear D. The CDR3 runs to 13 residues. Trimming took 1 base from V and 2 from J, leaving 6 bases between them. Germline lookup yields CDR1 MGHRA and CDR2 YSYEKL. CDR3 sequence: CASSQGEAYEQYF. CDR3 nucleotides: TGCGCCAGCAGCCAAGGCGAGGCCTACGAGCAGTACTTC.